The source of this T cell receptor beta chain is a study of blood T cell repertoires in COVID-19. Study-level information: Acute and convalescent COVID-19 specimens originated in the United States, Italy and Spain.

In the authors' workflow: It was from reference gene primer amplification that nucleated cell counts were estimated. TCRdb's copy holds only in-frame clones and misses some; the assay was immunoSEQ multiplex PCR. V and J calls and clone size are those listed in that table; D and trimming were worked out from the DNA. Among 250,000 or so clones listed, 85% to 90% were seen once. The CDR3 is made up of 15 amino acids. V lost 4 bases to trimming and J lost 4 bases; unmatched junction nucleotides: 5. Germline-derived CDR1 and CDR2 are SGHAT and FQDESV (reference sequence). The clonotype originates from a woman aged 55 to 70 with acute or convalescent COVID-19. Source material: peripheral blood. This chain connects TRBV11-1 to TRBJ1-5; 9 nucleotides match TRBD1. This CDR3 reads CASSSSGTGNQPQHF. CDR3 bases: TGTGCCAGCAGCTCAAGCGGGACAGGGAATCAGCCCCAGCATTTT.